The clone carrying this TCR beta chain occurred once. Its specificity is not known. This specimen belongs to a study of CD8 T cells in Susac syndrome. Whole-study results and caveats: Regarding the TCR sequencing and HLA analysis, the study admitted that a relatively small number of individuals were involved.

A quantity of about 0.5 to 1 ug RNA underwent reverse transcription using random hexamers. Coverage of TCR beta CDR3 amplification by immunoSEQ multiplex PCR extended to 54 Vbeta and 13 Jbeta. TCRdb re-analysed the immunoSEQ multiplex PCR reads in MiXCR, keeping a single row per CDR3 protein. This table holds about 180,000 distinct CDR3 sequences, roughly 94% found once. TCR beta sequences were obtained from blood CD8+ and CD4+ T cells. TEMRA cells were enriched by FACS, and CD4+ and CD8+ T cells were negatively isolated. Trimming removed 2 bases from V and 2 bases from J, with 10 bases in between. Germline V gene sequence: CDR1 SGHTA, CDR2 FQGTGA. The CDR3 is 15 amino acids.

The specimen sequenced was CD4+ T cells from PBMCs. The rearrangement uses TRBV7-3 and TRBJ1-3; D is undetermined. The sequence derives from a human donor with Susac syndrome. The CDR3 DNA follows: TGTGCCAGCAGCTTATCCGCAGGAGCTGGAAACACCATATATTTT. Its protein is CASSLSAGAGNTIYF.